The source of this TCR beta chain is a study of early T cells in non-severe SARS-CoV-2 infection (dated by TCRdb to the early 2020s). Context from the whole study: Because TCR sequencing was done on bulk RNA from unsorted whole blood, the alpha and beta chains could not be paired.

Results and caveats for the whole study, not just this receptor: VDJdb matching was skewed toward anti-spike CD8 responses and likely underestimated virus-specific expansions by missing private and CD4 specificities.

In its sample, this clonotype was seen a few times. The clone's antigen remains unknown. Base qualities are not provided; no much larger clone lies one nucleotide away. A case-control design nested within a healthcare worker cohort in London, UK, was used, with weekly nasopharyngeal swab PCR tests and blood sampling performed. Healthcare workers were enrolled in the week of the UK lockdown, from 23 to 31 March 2020, and were followed every week for up to roughly 15 weeks. The library was produced with 5' RACE. Sequencer: NextSeq 500. To correct for sequencing error and PCR bias, the TCR library protocol tagged individual cDNA molecules with unique molecular identifiers. Sequencing covered both TCR alpha and beta chains, and within each sample the abundances of alpha and beta sequences were tightly co-correlated. The original pipeline was this. Decombinator V4 was used to annotate the V gene, J gene and CDR3 of the TCR sequences. Expanded TCRs were defined as changing significantly between any two time points under a Poisson model with p below 0.0001. TCR abundances were normalised to the total number of TCRs sequenced per sample and were expressed as counts per million. VDJdb, accessed 1 November 2021, was searched for CMV, EBV and SARS-CoV-2 annotated TCRs, with TCRs annotated for multiple antigens excluded. The raw public reads went through TCRdb reprocessing: fastp at Q25, MiXCR clone calling, in-frame beta chains kept. One record per CDR3 amino acid sequence lists the most common genes and DNA. Clone size and V and J calls follow TCRdb, not the original study. Here the sample has 45,000 or so distinct CDR3 sequences; roughly 6% occur a single time. The ten largest clones take up 9.5% to 15% of the sample.

Material: whole blood. The receptor was isolated from an adult who was a healthcare worker with PCR-confirmed SARS-CoV-2 infection or an uninfected control (not recorded which).

The CDR3 loop reads CASSLGAAAGNNEQFF. The nucleotide sequence is given as TGTGCCAGCAGTTTGGGGGCGGCGGCAGGGAACAATGAGCAGTTCTTC. The chain is encoded by TRBV12-3 or TRBV12-4 joined to TRBJ2-1; the D segment could be TRBD1, given 6 matching bases. The CDR3 has 16 amino acids, counting the end cysteine and phenylalanine. The only DNA kept is the CDR3, 48 bases in frame from the first base. At the junction V is shortened by 3 bases and J by 5 bases, with 17 bases in between.